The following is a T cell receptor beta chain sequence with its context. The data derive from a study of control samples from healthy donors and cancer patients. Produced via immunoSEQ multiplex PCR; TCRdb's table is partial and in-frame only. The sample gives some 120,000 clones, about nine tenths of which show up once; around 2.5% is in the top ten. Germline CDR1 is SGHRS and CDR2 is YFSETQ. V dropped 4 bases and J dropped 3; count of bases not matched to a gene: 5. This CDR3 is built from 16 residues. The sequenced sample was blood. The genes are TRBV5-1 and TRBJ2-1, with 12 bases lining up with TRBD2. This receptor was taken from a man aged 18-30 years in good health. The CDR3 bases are TGCGCCAGCAGCGGTGGACTAGCGGGGCACTACAATGAGCAGTTCTTC. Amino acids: CASSGGLAGHYNEQFF. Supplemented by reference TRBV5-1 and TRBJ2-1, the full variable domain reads KAGVTQTPRYLIKTRGQQVTLSCSPISGHRSVSWYQQTPGQGLQFLFEYFSETQRNKGNFPGRFSGRQFSNSRSEMNVSTLELGDSALYLCASSGGLAGHYNEQFFGPGTRLTVL.